The TCR beta chain under discussion was sequenced for a study of cytomegalovirus exposure and HLA in healthy donors. This CDR3 spans 15 amino acids. Losses at the gene ends were 6 bases for V and 5 bases for J; bases not matched to a gene: 6. Germline-derived CDR1 and CDR2 are ENHRY and SYGVKD. To note about this clone: Its antigen is still unknown.

The study, taken as a whole, reports: More clonal expansion characterized HLA-associated TCR beta chains than equally common others in a later analysis. Most sequenced TCRs were rare (though some public TCRs occurred in many donors).

A multiplex PCR was run with 60 Vbeta primers and 13 Jbeta primers. Sequenced by immunoSEQ multiplex PCR; TCRdb stores in-frame clones only, minus some. The sample lists around 96,000 clones, around 64% occurring once. The rearrangement links TRBV10-3 to TRBJ2-2, with 10 bases lining up with TRBD2. Material: PBMCs. The clonotype originates from a man aged 55 to 70 in good health and CMV-seronegative. CDR3 residues: CAISKGLARTGELFF. The CDR3 nucleotides are TGTGCCATCAGCAAGGGACTAGCGCGTACCGGGGAGCTGTTTTTT.